This T cell receptor (beta chain) appears in the sequencing data of a study of control samples from healthy donors and cancer patients. Sequencing was performed with immunoSEQ multiplex PCR; in TCRdb, only in-frame clones are kept and a portion is missing. The data hold around 110,000 clones, with over 75% observed a single time. V gave up 8 bases and J gave up 2 bases, with 13 bases separating them. Per germline, CDR1 SGHNT and CDR2 YENEEA. CDR3 length equals 13 residues. Material for sequencing was PBMCs. J is TRBJ2-7 and V is TRBV11-3; TRBD2 might be the D (5 bases). The receptor was isolated from a woman aged 45 to 65 with colorectal cancer. This CDR3 is CASSRTDTYEQYF. The CDR3 DNA reads TGTGCCAGCTCGCGGACTGACACCTACGAGCAGTACTTC.